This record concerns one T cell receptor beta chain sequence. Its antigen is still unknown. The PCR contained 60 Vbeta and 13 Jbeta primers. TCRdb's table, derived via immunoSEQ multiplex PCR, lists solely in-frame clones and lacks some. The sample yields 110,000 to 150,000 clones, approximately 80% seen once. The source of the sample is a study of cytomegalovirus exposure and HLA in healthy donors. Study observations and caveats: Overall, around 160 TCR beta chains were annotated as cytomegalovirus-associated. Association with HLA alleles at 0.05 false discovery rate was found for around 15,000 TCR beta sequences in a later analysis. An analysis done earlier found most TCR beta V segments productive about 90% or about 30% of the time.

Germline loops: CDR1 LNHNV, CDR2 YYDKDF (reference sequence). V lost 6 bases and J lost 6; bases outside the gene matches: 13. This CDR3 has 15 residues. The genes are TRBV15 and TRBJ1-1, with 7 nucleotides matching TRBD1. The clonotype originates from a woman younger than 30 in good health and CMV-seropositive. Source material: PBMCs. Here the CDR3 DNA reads TGTGCCACCAGGAACCAAGAACAGGGGCTGGCTGAAGCTTTCTTT. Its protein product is CATRNQEQGLAEAFF.